The 18 T cell receptor beta chains below all came from one sample that was sequenced in a study of OX40 agonist ivuxolimab in advanced cancers. Here immunoSEQ multiplex PCR was the method, and the copy in TCRdb shows in-frame clones only, minus some. Seen here are under 70,000 clones, 85% observed once, and the top ten hold 3.5% to 4.5%. This specimen consisted of CD4+ or CD8+ T cells sorted from blood, obtained in a trial of the OX40 agonist ivuxolimab. These TCRs come from an adult with an advanced solid tumor such as melanoma, head and neck, liver or kidney cancer.

The chain is built from TRBV19 and TRBJ2-3; the D gene could be TRBD1 or TRBD2 (5 bases each). The V and J ends lost 7 bases and 2 bases respectively, with 13 bases between them. The CDR3 is 14 residues long. Germline loops: CDR1 LNHDA, CDR2 SQIVND (reference sequence). In DNA, the CDR3 is TGTGCCAGTATCGGGACGGACAACACAGATACGCAGTATTTT. Protein: CASIGTDNTDTQYF.

The V and J genes are TRBV4-1 and TRBJ2-1; TRBD2 aligns across 8 bases. The CDR3 is 14 residues long. Germline V gives CDR1 MGHRA, CDR2 YSYEKL. Trimming cost V 6 bases and J 3 bases; bases outside gene matches: 4. The CDR3 region is CASRVGLVYNEQFF. For the CDR3, the DNA is TGCGCCAGCAGGGTGGGACTAGTCTACAATGAGCAGTTCTTC.

The chain has TRBV27 and TRBJ1-2; D is undetermined. This CDR3 region has 13 residues. V was shortened by 3 bases and J by 4 bases, with 9 bases between the two germline ends. Germline V gene sequence: CDR1 MNHEY, CDR2 SMNVEV (reference sequence). CDR3 DNA sequence: TGTGCCAGCAGTTTCCTTCGTGGCTATGGCTACACCTTC. Protein product: CASSFLRGYGYTF.

J is TRBJ1-5 and V is TRBV6-1; the D is unclear. Trimming removed 3 bases at V and 1 base at J, with 7 bases between. The CDR3 consists of 14 residues. Per the germline V gene, CDR1 is MNHNS and CDR2 is SASEGT. The chain's CDR3 is CASSDRASNQPQHF. The DNA for the CDR3 is TGTGCCAGCAGTGATAGGGCCAGCAATCAGCCCCAGCATTTT.

The genes are TRBV5-4 and TRBJ1-1, with 7 bases identical to TRBD1. Germline V gives CDR1 SGHNT, CDR2 YYREEE (reference sequence). Trimming removed 5 bases from V and 0 bases from J; junction bases left unmatched: 10. This CDR3 is built from 16 residues. CDR3 residues: CASRKDRGGMNTEAFF. The CDR3 DNA follows: TGTGCCAGCAGGAAGGACAGAGGGGGCATGAACACTGAAGCTTTCTTT.

The V and J genes are TRBV7-8 and TRBJ2-7; the match to TRBD2 covers 9 bases. Per the germline V gene, CDR1 is SGHVS and CDR2 is FQNEAQ. The CDR3 totals 16 residues. Trimming removed 1 base from V and 4 bases from J; junction bases left unmatched: 8. The DNA of the CDR3 is TGTGCCAGCAGCTTAGGCGGGAGGGCCTCCTTGTACGAGCAGTACTTC. Amino acid sequence: CASSLGGRASLYEQYF.

The gene calls are TRBV28 and TRBJ1-5; D ambiguous. CDR1 and CDR2 from the germline V gene are MDHEN and SYDVKM. This CDR3 has 18 residues. V was cut by 4 bases and J by 2 bases, with 21 bases left in between. CDR3 sequence reads: CASSSLGEGGPGNQPQHF. The CDR3 nucleotides read TGTGCCAGCAGTTCCCTGGGAGAGGGAGGCCCAGGCAATCAGCCCCAGCATTTT.

The V and J genes are TRBV19 and TRBJ2-7, with D tentatively TRBD1 (6 bases). The ends were cut back, 5 bases at V and 5 bases at J, with 19 bases in the middle. Germline CDR1 and CDR2: LNHDA and SQIVND (reference sequence). CDR3 length: 15 residues. The DNA for the CDR3 is TGTGCCAGTAGTTTCAAACAGGGCTCTATCCACGAGCAGTACTTC. Its translation is CASSFKQGSIHEQYF. The full variable domain, completed using reference TRBV19 and TRBJ2-7, is DGGITQSPKYLFRKEGQNVTLSCEQNLNHDAMYWYRQDPGQGLRLIYYSQIVNDFQKGDIAEGYSVSREKKESFPLTVTSAQKNPTAFYLCASSFKQGSIHEQYFGPGTRLTVT.

V gene TRBV7-9 combines with J gene TRBJ2-7; D uncertain. CDR3 size: 11 residues. Trimming pared 4 bases from V and 4 bases from J, leaving 5 bases between. CDR1 and CDR2 (germline): SEHNR, FQNEAQ (reference sequence). CDR3 protein: CASSSQYEQYF. DNA for the CDR3: TGTGCCAGCAGCTCACAGTACGAGCAGTACTTC.

This rearrangement joins TRBV18 to TRBJ2-3; TRBD2 matches 12 bases. J lost 7 bases, V lost 2 bases, and 7 bases had no gene match. The CDR3 spans 16 residues. Germline V lookup: CDR1 KGHSH, CDR2 LQKENI. The CDR3 loop is CASSPMTSGGVYTQYF. The CDR3 DNA reads as TGTGCCAGCTCACCAATGACTAGCGGGGGAGTCTATACGCAGTATTTT.

V and J are TRBV6-6 and TRBJ1-5; no clear D. V was clipped by 2 bases and J by 2 bases, with 4 bases between them. The CDR3 extends over 13 amino acids. Germline CDR1 reads MNHNY; CDR2 reads SVGAGI (reference sequence). CDR3 sequence reads: CASSYGRNQPQHF. The CDR3 coding sequence is TGTGCCAGCAGTTACGGGCGCAATCAGCCCCAGCATTTT.

The rearrangement joins TRBV20-1 to TRBJ1-5; no firm D call. The V and J ends lost 1 base and 5 bases respectively, with 3 bases between them. CDR1 DFQATT and CDR2 SNEGSKA come from the germline V gene (reference sequence). The CDR3 is 11 amino acids. CDR3 amino acids: CSARADQPQHF. The DNA of the CDR3 is TGCAGTGCTAGAGCAGATCAGCCCCAGCATTTT.

This clone appeared once. The sample contains more than one DNA sequence encoding this CDR3. The chain combines TRBV5-1 with TRBJ2-3, with D unclear. Germline loops: CDR1 SGHRS, CDR2 YFSETQ. This CDR3 has 12 amino acids. Deletions cut 0 bases from V and 5 bases from J, with 4 bases between. CDR3 nucleotide sequence: TGCGCCAGCAGCTTGGAAGGAGATACGCAGTATTTT. Protein sequence: CASSLEGDTQYF.

The chain uses TRBV6-1 and TRBJ2-1, with D maybe TRBD1 (5 bases). This CDR3 comprises 17 residues. Germline V gene lookup returns CDR1 MNHNS and CDR2 SASEGT. Trimming removed 4 bases from V and 4 bases from J, with 20 bases in between. CDR3 in DNA: TGTGCCAGCAGTGCCTCCGTCAGGGTCTACGGTTACAATGAGCAGTTCTTC. This codes for CASSASVRVYGYNEQFF.

The gene calls are TRBV19 and TRBJ2-1; 10 bases match TRBD2. The junction had 4 bases not matched to a gene; V was cut back by 5 bases and J by 6 bases. The CDR3 runs to 14 residues. Germline V CDR1 and CDR2: LNHDA, SQIVND (reference sequence). CDR3 DNA: TGTGCCAGTAGTGGGACTAGCGCCTCCAATGAGCAGTTCTTC. Its translation is CASSGTSASNEQFF. The full variable domain, in which reference TRBV19 and TRBJ2-1 provide the parts outside the CDR3, is DGGITQSPKYLFRKEGQNVTLSCEQNLNHDAMYWYRQDPGQGLRLIYYSQIVNDFQKGDIAEGYSVSREKKESFPLTVTSAQKNPTAFYLCASSGTSASNEQFFGPGTRLTVL.

This chain joins TRBV27 and TRBJ2-7; 7 nucleotides line up with TRBD1. Germline V lookup: CDR1 MNHEY, CDR2 SMNVEV (reference sequence). J gave up 5 bases and V 5 bases, and 9 bases lay outside the gene matches. The CDR3 spans 14 residues. The CDR3 loop is CASSINRGYNEQYF. The CDR3, as DNA: TGTGCCAGCAGTATAAACAGGGGTTACAACGAGCAGTACTTC.

The genes are TRBV7-8 and TRBJ2-1; no clear D. The CDR3 length is 13 residues. With 1 base removed from V and 4 bases from J, the gap between germline ends came to 5 bases. The V gene's germline CDR1 is SGHVS and CDR2 FQNEAQ. The CDR3, as DNA: TGTGCCAGCAGCTTAGAAAAGTACAATGAGCAGTTCTTC. It translates to CASSLEKYNEQFF.

The V gene is TRBV29-1, the J gene TRBJ2-7, with a possible D match to TRBD1 (7 bases). Germline V gives CDR1 SQVTM, CDR2 ANQGSEA. V was shortened by 4 bases and J by 4 bases, with 11 bases between the two germline ends. The CDR3 length is 12 residues. CDR3 residues: CSVGRGRYEQYF. The CDR3 region has the DNA TGCAGCGTTGGGAGGGGGCGGTACGAGCAGTACTTC.